The 9 T cell receptor beta chains below all came from one sample that was sequenced in a study of blood T cell repertoires in COVID-19. Data came from immunoSEQ multiplex PCR; TCRdb stores just in-frame clones and leaves some out. Altogether fewer than 350,000 clones are present, around 90% being singletons, with the ten largest covering approximately 3%. Sequencing was done on a sample of PBMCs or T cells enriched from blood (not recorded which). The receptor set was obtained from a man in his forties or fifties who had been exposed to COVID-19.

This chain connects TRBV11-1 to TRBJ2-5, with a tentative D call TRBD1 (6 bases). CDR1 and CDR2 (germline): SGHAT, FQDESV (reference sequence). This CDR3 contains 14 residues. Trimming took 4 bases from V and 5 from J, leaving 14 bases between them. The CDR3: CASSSTDQGETQYF. The DNA of the CDR3 is TGTGCCAGCAGCTCGACAGATCAGGGGGAGACCCAGTACTTC.

V usage is TRBV6-5 and J usage is TRBJ2-5; TRBD1 might be the D (6 bases). Germline assignment: CDR1 MNHEY and CDR2 SVGAGI. This CDR3 contains 12 residues. V lost 5 bases and J lost 14, with 18 bases in between. In DNA, the CDR3 is TGTGCCAGCAGTAACAGTAAACAGGGAAGTTACTTC. This encodes CASSNSKQGSYF.

V usage is TRBV5-1 and J usage is TRBJ2-3, with D unclear. Looked up from germline, CDR1 is SGHRS and CDR2 is YFSETQ. Between the trimmed V and J ends, which lost 0 bases and 0 bases, there was a span of 11 bases. There are 16 residues in the CDR3. CDR3 region: CASSLAGQTSTDTQYF. For the CDR3, the DNA is TGCGCCAGCAGCTTGGCCGGTCAGACTAGCACAGATACGCAGTATTTT.

The V gene is TRBV10-3, the J gene TRBJ2-1; tentative D call: TRBD1 (5 bases). The CDR3 is made up of 11 amino acids. CDR1 is ENHRY and CDR2 is SYGVKD in the germline V gene. V dropped 3 bases and J dropped 8 bases, with 5 bases sitting between them. CDR3 nucleotide sequence: TGTGCCATCAGTGAAGGGGATGAGCAGTTCTTC. It codes for CAISEGDEQFF.

This chain connects TRBV19 to TRBJ1-1; 7 bases are a match to TRBD1. Per the germline V gene, CDR1 is LNHDA and CDR2 is SQIVND (reference sequence). The CDR3 is 13 residues long. After removal of 5 bases from V and 14 bases from J, the junction contained 14 bases not matched to a gene. The CDR3 region has the DNA TGTGCCAGTAGTTCTCGGGACAGTCCTATAGTCTTCTTT. This sequence encodes CASSSRDSPIVFF.

The genes are TRBV25-1 and TRBJ1-2; possibly TRBD1 for D (6 bases). The V end was cut by 4 bases, the J end by 8 bases, with 17 bases between. Germline loops: CDR1 MGHDK, CDR2 SYGVNS. The CDR3 length is 14 residues. Written as DNA, the CDR3 is TGTGCCAGCAGTGCCCAACAGGGTTTTTCGGGCTACACCTTC. Translation: CASSAQQGFSGYTF.

This clone occurred a few times. V usage is TRBV6-4 and J usage is TRBJ2-2, with a weak D call TRBD2 (5 bases). CDR3 length: 17 amino acids. Germline CDR1 and CDR2: MRHNA and SNTAGT. V was cut by 8 bases and J by 2 bases, with 21 bases left in between. CDR3 protein: CASRADSGSLNTGELFF. The CDR3 DNA reads as TGTGCCAGCCGGGCGGACTCCGGGTCCCTTAACACCGGGGAGCTGTTTTTT.

The chain combines TRBV5-6 with TRBJ2-5, with a possible D match to TRBD1 (5 bases). V lost 2 bases, J lost 0 bases, and 14 bases lay in between. The CDR3 extends over 16 amino acids. Germline values: CDR1 SGHDT, CDR2 YYEEEE. In DNA, the CDR3 is TGTGCCAGCAGCTTCCCAGGGAAAACGTACCAAGAGACCCAGTACTTC. As protein: CASSFPGKTYQETQYF.

V usage is TRBV19 and J usage is TRBJ2-1, with a tentative D call TRBD2 (6 bases). The CDR3 sequence is 15 residues long. In germline, CDR1 is LNHDA, CDR2 SQIVND (reference sequence). The V gene lost 1 base and the J gene lost 4 bases, with 11 bases spanning the gap. CDR3 in amino acids: CASSIVGTGYNEQFF. In nucleotides, the CDR3 is TGTGCCAGTAGTATAGTTGGGACTGGATACAATGAGCAGTTCTTC.